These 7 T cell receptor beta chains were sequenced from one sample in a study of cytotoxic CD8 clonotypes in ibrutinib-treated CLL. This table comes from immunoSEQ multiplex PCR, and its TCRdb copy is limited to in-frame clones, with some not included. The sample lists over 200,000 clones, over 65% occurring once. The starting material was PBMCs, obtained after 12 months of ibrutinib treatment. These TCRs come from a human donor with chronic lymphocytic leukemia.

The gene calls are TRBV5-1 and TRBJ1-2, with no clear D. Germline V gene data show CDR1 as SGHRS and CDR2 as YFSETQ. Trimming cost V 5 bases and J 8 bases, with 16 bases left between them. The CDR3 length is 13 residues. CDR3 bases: TGCGCCAGCAGACTTGACCGCTCGCGCGGCTACACCTTC. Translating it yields CASRLDRSRGYTF.

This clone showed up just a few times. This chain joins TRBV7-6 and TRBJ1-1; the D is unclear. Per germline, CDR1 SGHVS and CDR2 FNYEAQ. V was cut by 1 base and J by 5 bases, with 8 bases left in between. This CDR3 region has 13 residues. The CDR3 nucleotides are TGTGCCAGCAGCTTAGGAGGCAGTACTGAAGCTTTCTTT. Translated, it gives CASSLGGSTEAFF.

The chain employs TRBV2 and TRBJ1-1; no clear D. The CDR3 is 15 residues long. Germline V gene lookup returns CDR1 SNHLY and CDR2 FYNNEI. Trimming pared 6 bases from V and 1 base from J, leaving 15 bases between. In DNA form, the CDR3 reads TGTGCCAGCAGAAAGGAGGTAGGGAGGAACACTGAAGCTTTCTTT. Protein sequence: CASRKEVGRNTEAFF.

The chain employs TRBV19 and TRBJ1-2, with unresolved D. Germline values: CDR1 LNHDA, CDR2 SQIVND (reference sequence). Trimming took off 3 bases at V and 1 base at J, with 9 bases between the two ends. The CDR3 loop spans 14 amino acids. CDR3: CASSMARGNYGYTF. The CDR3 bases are TGTGCCAGTAGTATGGCCCGCGGTAACTATGGCTACACCTTC.

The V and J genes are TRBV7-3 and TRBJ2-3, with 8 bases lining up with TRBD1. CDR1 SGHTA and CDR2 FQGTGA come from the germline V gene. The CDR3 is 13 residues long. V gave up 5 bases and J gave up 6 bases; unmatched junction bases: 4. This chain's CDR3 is CASSGDRRDTQYF. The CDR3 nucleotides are TGTGCCAGCAGCGGGGACAGGCGGGATACGCAGTATTTT.

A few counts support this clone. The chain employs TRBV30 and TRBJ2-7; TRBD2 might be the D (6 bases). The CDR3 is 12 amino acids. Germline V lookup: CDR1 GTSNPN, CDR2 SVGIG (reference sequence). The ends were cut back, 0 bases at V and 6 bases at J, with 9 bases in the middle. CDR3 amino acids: CAWSVGGVEQYF. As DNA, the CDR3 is TGTGCCTGGAGTGTAGGAGGGGTCGAGCAGTACTTC. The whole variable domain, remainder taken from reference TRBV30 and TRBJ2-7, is SQTIHQWPATLVQPVGSPLSLECTVEGTSNPNLYWYRQAAGRGLQLLFYSVGIGQISSEVPQNLSASRPQDRQFILSSKKLLLSDSGFYLCAWSVGGVEQYFGPGTRLTVT.

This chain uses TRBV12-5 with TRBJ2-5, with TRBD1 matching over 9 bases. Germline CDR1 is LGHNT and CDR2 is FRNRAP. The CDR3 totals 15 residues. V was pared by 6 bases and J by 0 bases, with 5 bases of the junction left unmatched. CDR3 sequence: CASGLGTGYQETQYF. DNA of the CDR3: TGTGCTAGTGGCCTCGGGACAGGGTACCAAGAGACCCAGTACTTC. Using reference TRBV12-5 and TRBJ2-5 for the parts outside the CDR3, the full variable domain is DARVTQTPRHKVTEMGQEVTMRCQPILGHNTVFWYRQTMMQGLELLAYFRNRAPLDDSGMPKDRFSAEMPDATLATLKIQPSEPRDSAVYFCASGLGTGYQETQYFGPGTRLLVL.